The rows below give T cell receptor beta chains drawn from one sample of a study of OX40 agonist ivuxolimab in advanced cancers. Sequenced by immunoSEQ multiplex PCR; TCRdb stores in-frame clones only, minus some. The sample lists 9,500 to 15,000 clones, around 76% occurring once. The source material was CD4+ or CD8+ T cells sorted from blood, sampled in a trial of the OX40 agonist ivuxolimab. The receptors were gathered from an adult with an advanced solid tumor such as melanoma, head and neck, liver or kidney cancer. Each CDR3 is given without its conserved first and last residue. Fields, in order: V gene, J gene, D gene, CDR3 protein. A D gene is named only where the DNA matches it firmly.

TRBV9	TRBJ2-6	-	ASSVLGANVLT
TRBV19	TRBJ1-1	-	ASSTRTFTPSEAF
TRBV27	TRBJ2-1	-	ASSPGPLGEQF
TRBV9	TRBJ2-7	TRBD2	ASSVDSGSMAYEQY
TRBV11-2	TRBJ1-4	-	ASSLGGYNEKLF
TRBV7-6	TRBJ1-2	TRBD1	ASSWADRRDYGYT
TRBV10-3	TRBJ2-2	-	AISETLDITGELF
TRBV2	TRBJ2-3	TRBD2	ASSAPSGRLKSTDTQY
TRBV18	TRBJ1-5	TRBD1	ASSLRQGVHQPQH
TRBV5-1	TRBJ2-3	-	ASSLRRSTDTQY
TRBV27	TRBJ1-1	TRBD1	ASTGQGNTEAF
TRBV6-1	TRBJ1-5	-	ASSPSQGDNQPQH
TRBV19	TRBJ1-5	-	ASSPSGRSNQPQH
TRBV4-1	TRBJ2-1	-	ASSLPFGPPMGNEQF
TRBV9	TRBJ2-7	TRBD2	ASSPRGGPSYEQY